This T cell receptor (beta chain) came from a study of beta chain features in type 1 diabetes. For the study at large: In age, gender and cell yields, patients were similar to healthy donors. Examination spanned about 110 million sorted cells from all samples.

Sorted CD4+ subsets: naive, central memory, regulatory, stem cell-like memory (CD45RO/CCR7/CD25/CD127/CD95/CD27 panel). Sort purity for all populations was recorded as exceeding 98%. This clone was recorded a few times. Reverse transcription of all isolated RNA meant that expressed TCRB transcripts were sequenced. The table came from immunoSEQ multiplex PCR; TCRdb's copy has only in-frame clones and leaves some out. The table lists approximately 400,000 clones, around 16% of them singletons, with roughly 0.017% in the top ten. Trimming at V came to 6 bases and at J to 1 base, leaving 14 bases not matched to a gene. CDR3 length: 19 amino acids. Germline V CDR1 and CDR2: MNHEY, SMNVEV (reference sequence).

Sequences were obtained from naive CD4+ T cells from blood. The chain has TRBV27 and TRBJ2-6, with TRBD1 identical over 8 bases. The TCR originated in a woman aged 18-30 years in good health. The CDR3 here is CASRTQNQGARSGANVLTF. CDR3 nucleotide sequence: TGTGCCAGCAGGACCCAGAACCAGGGGGCGCGGTCTGGGGCCAACGTCCTGACTTTC. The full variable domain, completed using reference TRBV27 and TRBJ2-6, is EAQVTQNPRYLITVTGKKLTVTCSQNMNHEYMSWYRQDPGLGLRQIYYSMNVEVTDKGDVPEGYKVSRKEKRNFPLILESPSPNQTSLYFCASRTQNQGARSGANVLTFGAGSRLTVL.